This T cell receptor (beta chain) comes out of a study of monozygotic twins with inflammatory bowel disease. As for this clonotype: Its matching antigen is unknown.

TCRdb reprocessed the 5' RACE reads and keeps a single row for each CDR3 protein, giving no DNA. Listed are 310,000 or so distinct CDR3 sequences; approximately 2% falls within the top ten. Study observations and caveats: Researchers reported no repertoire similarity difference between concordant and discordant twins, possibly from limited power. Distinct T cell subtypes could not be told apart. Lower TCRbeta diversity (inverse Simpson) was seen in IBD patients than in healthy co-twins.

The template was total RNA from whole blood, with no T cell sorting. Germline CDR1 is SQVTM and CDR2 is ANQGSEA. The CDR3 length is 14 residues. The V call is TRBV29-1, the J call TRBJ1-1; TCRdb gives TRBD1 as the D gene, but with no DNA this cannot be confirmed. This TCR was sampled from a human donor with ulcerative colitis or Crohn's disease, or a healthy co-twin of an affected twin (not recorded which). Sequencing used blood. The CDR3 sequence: CSVGEGAMNTEAFF.